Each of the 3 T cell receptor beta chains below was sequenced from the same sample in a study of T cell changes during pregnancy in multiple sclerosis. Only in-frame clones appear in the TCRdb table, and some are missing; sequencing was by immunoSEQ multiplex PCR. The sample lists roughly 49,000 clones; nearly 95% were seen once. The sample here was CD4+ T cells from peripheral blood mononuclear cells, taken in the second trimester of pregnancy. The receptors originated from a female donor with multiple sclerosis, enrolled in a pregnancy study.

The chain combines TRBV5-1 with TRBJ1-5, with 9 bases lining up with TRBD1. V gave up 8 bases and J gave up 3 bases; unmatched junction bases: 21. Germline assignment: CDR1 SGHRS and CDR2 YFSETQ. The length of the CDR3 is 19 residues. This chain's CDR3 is CARPGTGRVVIGVNQPQHF. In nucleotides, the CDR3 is TGCGCCAGGCCCGGGACAGGGAGGGTTGTAATTGGTGTCAATCAGCCCCAGCATTTT.

As DNA, the CDR3 is TGTGCCAGCAGCCAACCAAGTTGGACAGAAGGAAACACCATATATTTT. Its translation is CASSQPSWTEGNTIYF. The chain uses TRBV14 and TRBJ1-3, with TRBD1 as a possible D gene (6 bases). Germline CDR1 reads SGHDN; CDR2 reads FVKESK. Deletions cut 2 bases from V and 4 bases from J, with 15 bases between. This CDR3 is 16 amino acids long. The whole variable domain, filled in from reference TRBV14 and TRBJ1-3, reads EAGVTQFPSHSVIEKGQTVTLRCDPISGHDNLYWYRRVMGKEIKFLLHFVKESKQDESGMPNNRFLAERTGGTYSTLKVQPAELEDSGVYFCASSQPSWTEGNTIYFGEGSWLTVV.

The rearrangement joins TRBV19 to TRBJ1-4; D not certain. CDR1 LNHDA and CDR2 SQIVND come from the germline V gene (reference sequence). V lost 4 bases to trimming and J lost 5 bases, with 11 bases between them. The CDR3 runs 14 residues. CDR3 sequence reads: CASSNPLRNEKLFF. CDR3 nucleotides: TGTGCCAGTAGTAACCCCCTACGGAATGAAAAACTGTTTTTT.